The clone carrying this T cell receptor beta chain was seen many times. Its antigen is as yet unknown. The data were obtained in a study of CD8 T cells in ankylosing spondylitis. Study outcomes and limitations: Reported data indicate significant enrichment of disease-linked clones within matched ankylosing spondylitis synovial fluid. A TCR beta motif made of under 10 highly homologous variants seemed typical of ankylosing spondylitis blood. In synovial fluid and blood from reactive arthritis, some motif variants were previously reported. With a CD8+ phenotype, disease-linked clones were relatively rare in peripheral blood.

Unmatched junction bases numbered 0, after V lost 4 bases and J lost 1 base. The CDR3 runs to 14 residues. From germline, CDR1 is MNHEY and CDR2 SVGEGT. The TCR beta libraries were generated through quantitative 5'-RACE incorporating molecular barcodes. TCRdb independently ran MiXCR on the 5' RACE reads; one entry per CDR3 protein. The table shows some 220,000 distinct CDR3 sequences, with just under 7.5% occurring only once. This chain joins TRBV6-2 or TRBV6-3 and TRBJ1-5; 8 bases fit TRBD1. The TCR comes from a male donor with ankylosing spondylitis. Sequencing input: blood, either unsorted or a sorted T cell fraction (not recorded which). Here the CDR3 DNA reads TGTGCCAGCAGTTGGACAGGGAGCAATCAGCCCCAGCATTTT. Its translation: CASSWTGSNQPQHF.